This T cell receptor beta chain was identified in a study of blood T cells in healthy people across ages. General observations from the study: The donors' CMV status was not determined, possibly confounding changes in expanded clonotypes. Unsorted PBMC input precluded a conclusive naive versus antigen-experienced comparison. Naive T cell percentage strongly correlated with TCR beta diversity.

Then a second PCR, running about 6 to 12 cycles, was carried out with a sample-barcoded 5' primer and a J-beta primer mix. One entry per CDR3 protein, called by TCRdb with MiXCR from the 5' RACE reads. The sample yields about a million distinct CDR3 sequences, roughly 52% seen once. Points on this clonotype: Its cognate antigen is unknown.

From germline, CDR1 is SQVTM and CDR2 ANQGSEA. V shed 4 bases and J shed 3 bases, with 11 bases lying between them. The CDR3 runs to 13 residues. Healthy Russian Caucasian donors spanned ages about 6 to 95 years. The sample was blood. The V gene is TRBV29-1, the J gene TRBJ2-3; a weak D match, TRBD1 (6 bases). This TCR was recovered from a man younger than 40 in good health. CDR3 residues: CSVVYQGTDTQYF. The CDR3 DNA reads TGCAGCGTTGTCTATCAGGGGACAGATACGCAGTATTTT.